The 18 T cell receptor beta chains in this list originate from one sample, sequenced in a study of Ad26.COV2.S vaccination and SARS-CoV-2 variants. Treatment: around 19 received Ad26.COV2.S at low or high dose, single or two shots; about 5 received placebo; per-sample allocation not given. Specimens were obtained on day 63 following the first vaccine or placebo injection. The protocol was immunoSEQ multiplex PCR, while the TCRdb copy is restricted to in-frame clones and leaves out a portion. The sample consists of around 270,000 clones, around 88% of them appearing once. Material: peripheral blood, obtained in a trial of Ad26.COV2.S vaccine versus placebo. The receptors derive from a person aged 18-60 years who received the Ad26.COV2.S COVID-19 vaccine or a placebo.

The genes are TRBV12-3 or TRBV12-4 and TRBJ1-1, with TRBD1 as a possible D gene (5 bases). The CDR3 runs to 13 residues. Between the trimmed V and J ends, which lost 6 bases and 5 bases, there was a span of 13 bases. The CDR3 region is CASSLERGTEAFF. In DNA, the CDR3 is TGTGCCAGCAGCCTGGAAAGGGGTACTGAAGCTTTCTTT.

This clone was seen just once. This chain links TRBV9 with TRBJ2-2; TRBD1 agrees at 7 bases. Looked up from germline, CDR1 is SGDLS and CDR2 is YYNGEE. The ends lost 4 bases at V and 2 bases at J; junction bases unmatched: 5. This CDR3 has 15 amino acids. This CDR3 reads CASSIRQGNTGELFF. As DNA, the CDR3 is TGTGCCAGCAGCATTCGACAGGGAAACACCGGGGAGCTGTTTTTT.

The chain uses TRBV18 and TRBJ2-7; D tentatively reads TRBD1 or TRBD2 (5 bases each). The V and J ends lost 2 bases and 9 bases respectively, with 17 bases between them. The length of the CDR3 is 14 residues. Looked up from germline, CDR1 is KGHSH and CDR2 is LQKENI. The chain's CDR3 is CASSPSGGRGAQYV. Written as DNA, the CDR3 is TGTGCCAGCTCACCATCTGGAGGTAGGGGTGCGCAGTACGTC.

The chain carries TRBV6-1 and TRBJ1-5; D may be TRBD1 (5 bases). CDR1 is MNHNS, CDR2 SASEGT, per germline. The V end was cut by 3 bases, the J end by 2 bases, with 17 bases between. The length of the CDR3 is 17 residues. The CDR3 region is CASSDRRQGQGNQPQHF. The CDR3 bases are TGTGCCAGCAGTGACCGGCGGCAGGGTCAGGGCAATCAGCCCCAGCATTTT.

V gene TRBV5-4 combines with J gene TRBJ2-1; TRBD2 agrees at 8 bases. Unmatched junction bases numbered 6, after V lost 2 bases and J lost 5 bases. The CDR3 sequence is 15 residues long. The germline gives CDR1 SGHNT, CDR2 YYREEE (reference sequence). CDR3 DNA: TGTGCCAGCAGCTTAGAGGGACTAGGCCACAATGAGCAGTTCTTC. This gives the protein CASSLEGLGHNEQFF. The whole variable domain, filled in from reference TRBV5-4 and TRBJ2-1, reads ETGVTQSPTHLIKTRGQQVTLRCSSQSGHNTVSWYQQALGQGPQFIFQYYREEENGRGNFPPRFSGLQFPNYSSELNVNALELDDSALYLCASSLEGLGHNEQFFGPGTRLTVL.

In its sample, this clone was seen a few times. The chain uses TRBV6-5 and TRBJ1-4; D possibly corresponds to TRBD1 (6 bases). Germline CDR1 reads MNHEY; CDR2 reads SVGAGI. The CDR3 is 16 amino acids. V lost 2 bases, J lost 2 bases, and 12 bases lay in between. CDR3 region: CASSYEARGTNEKLFF. The CDR3, as DNA: TGTGCCAGCAGTTACGAGGCTAGGGGGACTAATGAAAAACTGTTTTTT.

The chain recombines TRBV6-5 with TRBJ2-1, with 7 bases fitting TRBD2. Per germline, CDR1 MNHEY and CDR2 SVGAGI. With 6 bases clipped from V and 0 bases from J, the junction kept 5 bases outside the gene matches. The CDR3 is made up of 15 amino acids. The CDR3 DNA reads TGTGCCAGCAGCCCCCCGGGGGGCTCCTACAATGAGCAGTTCTTC. Translating it yields CASSPPGGSYNEQFF.

V is TRBV4-2 and J is TRBJ2-1; perhaps TRBD2 as D (5 bases). CDR3 length: 16 amino acids. Germline V CDR1 and CDR2: LGHNA, YNFKEQ. V was clipped by 3 bases and J by 0 bases, with 12 bases between them. CDR3 nucleotides: TGTGCCAGCAGCCACATTAGCGCCAGCTCCTACAATGAGCAGTTCTTC. This sequence encodes CASSHISASSYNEQFF.

The chain is built from TRBV10-3 and TRBJ1-2, with 9 bases aligning to TRBD1. The CDR3 extends over 16 amino acids. J was trimmed by 0 bases and V by 5 bases; bases with no gene match: 7. Germline lookup yields CDR1 ENHRY and CDR2 SYGVKD. The CDR3 region is CAISPRQGVTNYGYTF. For the CDR3, the DNA is TGTGCCATCAGTCCAAGACAGGGGGTTACTAACTATGGCTACACCTTC.

In DNA form, the CDR3 reads TGCGCCAGCAGCCAAGATTCTGGCGATGCCTACGAGCAGTACTTC. Amino acid sequence: CASSQDSGDAYEQYF. The chain combines TRBV4-3 with TRBJ2-7; D unresolved. The V gene lost 0 bases and the J gene lost 2 bases, with 11 bases spanning the gap. This CDR3 spans 15 amino acids. CDR1 is LGHNA and CDR2 is YSLEER in the germline V gene.

This clone was seen more than once but under ten times. Additional DNA sequences in this sample encode the identical CDR3. The rearrangement joins TRBV20-1 to TRBJ2-1, with no clear D. Germline CDR1 is DFQATT and CDR2 is SNEGSKA (reference sequence). The CDR3 is 10 amino acids. Trimming shortened V by 6 bases and J by 3 bases, and 3 bases separated the two germline ends. In nucleotides, the CDR3 is TGCAGTGCAAACTACAATGAGCAGTTCTTC. Translation gives CSANYNEQFF.

The V gene is TRBV11-2, the J gene TRBJ2-1, with D possibly TRBD1 on 5 matching bases. Germline CDR1 is SGHAT and CDR2 is FQNNGV. This CDR3 is built from 14 residues. The V and J ends lost 3 bases and 4 bases respectively, with 10 bases between them. The CDR3 DNA reads as TGTGCCAGCAGCTTGGAGACAGCTTACAATGAGCAGTTCTTC. It encodes CASSLETAYNEQFF.

This clone was counted a single time. The chain combines TRBV11-2 with TRBJ2-2, with D possibly matching TRBD1 (5 bases). Trimming left V 2 bases short and J 5 bases short, with 18 bases between. The CDR3 runs to 17 residues. Looked up from germline, CDR1 is SGHAT and CDR2 is FQNNGV. This CDR3 is CASSLPLVVDRTGELFF. For the CDR3, the DNA is TGTGCCAGCAGCTTACCCCTAGTGGTTGACAGAACCGGGGAGCTGTTTTTT.

The chain recombines TRBV7-9 with TRBJ2-3; 13 nucleotides agree with TRBD2. There are 16 residues in the CDR3. Looked up from germline, CDR1 is SEHNR and CDR2 is FQNEAQ (reference sequence). With 5 bases clipped from V and 2 bases from J, the junction kept 4 bases outside the gene matches. This chain's CDR3 is CASSILAGGPTDTQYF. CDR3 in DNA: TGTGCCAGCAGCATACTAGCGGGAGGGCCCACAGATACGCAGTATTTT.

This clone showed up just a few times. The chain combines TRBV6-6 with TRBJ2-5; 11 bases agree with TRBD2. This CDR3 is 16 amino acids long. V shed 2 bases, J shed 7 bases, and the junction held 9 bases outside the gene matches. The germline gives CDR1 MNHNY, CDR2 SVGAGI (reference sequence). Written as DNA, the CDR3 is TGTGCCAGCAGTTACGCCTCACTAGCGGGGGAGGGGACCCAGTACTTC. Translating it yields CASSYASLAGEGTQYF.

The J gene is TRBJ2-1, the V gene TRBV5-1, with TRBD1 matching 8 bases. Trimming took 4 bases from V and 5 from J; bases not matched to a gene: 2. The CDR3 runs to 13 residues. Germline V gives CDR1 SGHRS, CDR2 YFSETQ. The CDR3 DNA follows: TGCGCCAGCAGCCAACAGGGGGACAATGAGCAGTTCTTC. It yields the protein CASSQQGDNEQFF.

The chain links TRBV28 to TRBJ2-2, with 11 bases matching TRBD2. The V gene end was trimmed by 2 bases and the J gene end by 5 bases; junction bases not matched to a gene: 1. Germline CDR1 reads MDHEN; CDR2 reads SYDVKM. CDR3 length: 15 residues. The chain's CDR3 is CASSLTSGRTGELFF. The CDR3 DNA follows: TGTGCCAGCAGTTTAACTAGCGGGAGAACCGGGGAGCTGTTTTTT.

This clone was seen just once. The chain uses TRBV3-1 (or the pseudogene TRBV3-2) and TRBJ2-7; D could derive from TRBD1 or TRBD2 (5 bases each). V lost 3 bases, J lost 1 base, and 13 bases lay in between. CDR3 size: 15 residues. Germline-derived CDR1 and CDR2 are LGHDT and YNNKEL (reference sequence). CDR3 sequence: CASSQDPGPSYEQYV. DNA for the CDR3: TGTGCCAGCAGCCAGGATCCGGGACCATCCTACGAGCAGTACGTC.